Listed here are 7 T cell receptor beta chains from one sample, sequenced in a study of T cells in Graves' hyperthyroidism and ophthalmopathy. RNA transcripts were the template for amplifying TCR beta CDR3 regions. In the first-round RT-PCR of the TCR CDR3, the HTBI primer set was used. TCRdb itself ran the multiplex PCR reads through MiXCR, one entry per CDR3 protein. The table lists approximately 400,000 distinct CDR3 sequences, roughly 12% of them singletons, with about a fifth in the top ten. The sample taken for sequencing was blood. The receptor source for this set is a man aged 30 to 45 with Graves' hyperthyroidism that later progressed to Graves' ophthalmopathy.

The chain links TRBV29-1 to TRBJ1-2; D gene uncertain. CDR3 size: 15 residues. V was clipped by 1 base and J by 2 bases, with 14 bases between them. The germline gives CDR1 SQVTM, CDR2 ANQGSEA. The CDR3 nucleotides are TGCAGCGTTGAAGGAGGGCCAGACATAAACTATGGCTACACCTTC. This sequence encodes CSVEGGPDINYGYTF.

This clonotype has ten or more counts. A read error may produce the germline difference seen at one junction end. The chain uses TRBV28 and TRBJ1-5; D remains unclear. Germline V gene data show CDR1 as MDHEN and CDR2 as SYDVKM. CDR3 size: 12 residues. Written as DNA, the CDR3 is TGTGCTAGCAGTTTAAGGGCGGAGCTTCAGCATTTT. Encoded protein: CASSLRAELQHF.

The gene calls are TRBV7-8 and TRBJ2-3; possible D gene TRBD1, 6 bases. CDR3 length: 18 amino acids. V was clipped by 1 base and J by 2 bases, with 19 bases between them. Germline V CDR1 and CDR2: SGHVS, FQNEAQ. CDR3 DNA: TGTGCCAGCAGCTTAGATCCCGGTGCAGGGGTCCTCACAGATACGCAGTATTTT. As protein: CASSLDPGAGVLTDTQYF.

CDR3 residues: CSARHRAGANVLTF. The CDR3 DNA sequence: TGCAGTGCTAGGCACAGGGCTGGGGCCAACGTCCTGACTTTC. V usage is TRBV20-1 and J usage is TRBJ2-6, with D tentatively TRBD1 (6 bases). Germline V gives CDR1 DFQATT, CDR2 SNEGSKA (reference sequence). V lost 3 bases to trimming and J lost 2 bases, with 8 bases between them. The length of the CDR3 is 14 residues.

A single count supports this clonotype. A much larger clone is a single base away; this may be a read error. This sequence joins TRBV3-1 and TRBJ2-7; TRBD1 or TRBD2 may be the D gene (5 bases each). CDR3 length: 13 amino acids. The germline V gene encodes CDR1 LGHDT and CDR2 YNNKEL (reference sequence). The CDR3 sequence: CASSRGETYERYF. The DNA of the CDR3 is TGTGCCAGCAGCCGAGGGGAAACCTACGAGCGGTACTTC.

This clonotype occurred many times. This chain connects TRBV5-5 to TRBJ2-5; 7 bases agree with TRBD1. Unmatched junction bases numbered 1, after V lost 4 bases and J lost 1 base. The CDR3 sequence is 13 residues long. From germline, CDR1 is SGHKS and CDR2 YYEKEE (reference sequence). The CDR3 bases are TGTGCCAGCAGCCGACAGGGCCAAGAGACCCAGTACTTC. It specifies CASSRQGQETQYF.

Ten or more counts support this clonotype. This sequence joins TRBV11-2 and TRBJ2-7; no definite D call. This CDR3 is built from 13 residues. The V gene lost 2 bases and the J gene lost 3 bases, with 8 bases spanning the gap. From germline, CDR1 is SGHAT and CDR2 FQNNGV. This CDR3 is CASSLNTGYEQYF. The DNA of the CDR3 is TGTGCCAGCAGCTTAAATACCGGCTACGAGCAGTACTTC.